The 26 T cell receptor beta chains below all came from one sample that was sequenced in a study of cytomegalovirus exposure and HLA in healthy donors. The study ran its PCR with 60 Vbeta and 13 Jbeta primers. The assay was immunoSEQ multiplex PCR, and TCRdb's table has in-frame clones only and misses some. The sample consists of around 140,000 clones, approximately 10% of them appearing once. Sequenced material: PBMCs. The source of these receptors is a woman aged 40 to 50 in good health and CMV-seropositive.

The chain is built from TRBV29-1 and TRBJ2-3, with D tentatively TRBD2 (5 bases). V was pared by 6 bases and J by 2 bases, with 15 bases between. There are 14 residues in the CDR3. Germline V lookup: CDR1 SQVTM, CDR2 ANQGSEA. This CDR3 is CSVGVAATTDTQYF. Written as DNA, the CDR3 is TGCAGCGTCGGGGTAGCCGCGACCACAGATACGCAGTATTTT.

The V and J genes are TRBV5-6 and TRBJ2-3; D may be TRBD1 (5 bases). The CDR3 covers 16 residues. V was clipped by 3 bases and J by 3 bases, with 17 bases between them. The germline V gene has CDR1 SGHDT and CDR2 YYEEEE. The chain's CDR3 is CASSSMVREDTDTQYF. The CDR3 DNA follows: TGTGCCAGCAGCTCAATGGTCAGGGAAGATACAGATACGCAGTATTTT.

The chain uses TRBV7-9 and TRBJ2-5; D remains unclear. Germline assignment: CDR1 SEHNR and CDR2 FQNEAQ (reference sequence). This CDR3 contains 12 residues. Trimming removed 5 bases at V and 0 bases at J, with 4 bases between. CDR3 nucleotides: TGTGCCAGCAGCCCGTACCAAGAGACCCAGTACTTC. Amino acid sequence: CASSPYQETQYF.

This clone was counted between two and nine times. Written as DNA, the CDR3 is TGTGCCAGCAGCTTAGGACAGGGTTTTATTTCAGACTACGAGCAGTACTTC. This codes for CASSLGQGFISDYEQYF. The chain couples TRBV7-9 to TRBJ2-7, with 7 bases matching TRBD1. The CDR3 has 17 amino acids. With 1 base clipped from V and 3 bases from J, the junction kept 12 bases outside the gene matches. Germline assignment: CDR1 SEHNR and CDR2 FQNEAQ (reference sequence).

This clone was observed a few times. This rearrangement joins TRBV11-2 to TRBJ1-2, with TRBD1 as a possible D gene (6 bases). Germline values: CDR1 SGHAT, CDR2 FQNNGV. The length of the CDR3 is 15 residues. Trimming removed 4 bases at V and 6 bases at J, with 18 bases between. The CDR3 DNA sequence: TGTGCCAGCAGCTCCCCGAGGACAGACGAGCATGGCTACACCTTC. Amino acids: CASSSPRTDEHGYTF.

This clone turned up a few times. The genes are TRBV5-6 and TRBJ1-6; 7 nucleotides line up with TRBD1. The CDR3 loop spans 19 amino acids. Trimming removed 3 bases from V and 4 bases from J; junction bases left unmatched: 16. Per germline, CDR1 SGHDT and CDR2 YYEEEE. CDR3 region: CASSSLPGTAEGYNSPLHF. In DNA, the CDR3 is TGTGCCAGCAGCTCACTCCCAGGGACAGCGGAGGGGTATAATTCACCCCTCCACTTT.

The CDR3: CASSSPVNTEAFF. The DNA for the CDR3 is TGTGCCAGCAGCAGCCCCGTGAACACTGAAGCTTTCTTT. The rearrangement uses TRBV11-3 and TRBJ1-1; D remains unclear. Per germline, CDR1 SGHNT and CDR2 YENEEA. Trimming stripped 5 bases from V and 0 bases from J, with 7 bases between. The CDR3 length is 13 residues.

This sequence joins TRBV27 and TRBJ1-2; 9 bases are shared with TRBD1. CDR3 length: 14 amino acids. In germline, CDR1 is MNHEY, CDR2 SMNVEV (reference sequence). V dropped 6 bases and J dropped 4; count of bases not matched to a gene: 6. The CDR3 reads CASRPTGGFYGYTF. The CDR3 nucleotides are TGTGCCAGCAGACCGACAGGGGGGTTCTATGGCTACACCTTC.

Only a few counts were recorded for this clone. This chain joins TRBV29-1 and TRBJ1-1; no clear D. The ends were cut back, 1 base at V and 4 bases at J, with 13 bases in the middle. Germline values: CDR1 SQVTM, CDR2 ANQGSEA. The CDR3 is 14 residues long. The chain's CDR3 is CSVEALERPTEAFF. CDR3 DNA sequence: TGCAGCGTTGAAGCCCTAGAAAGGCCCACTGAAGCTTTCTTT.

This clone was found a few times. The chain carries TRBV2 and TRBJ1-2; 9 nucleotides agree with TRBD1. The V and J ends lost 8 bases and 5 bases, in that order; junction bases with no gene match: 6. Germline lookup yields CDR1 SNHLY and CDR2 FYNNEI. CDR3 length: 13 residues. CDR3 sequence: CASLRDRDYGYTF. DNA of the CDR3: TGTGCCAGCCTGAGGGACAGGGATTATGGCTACACCTTC. The complete variable domain, with remaining parts taken from reference TRBV2 and TRBJ1-2, reads EPEVTQTPSHQVTQMGQEVILRCVPISNHLYFYWYRQILGQKVEFLVSFYNNEISEKSEIFDDQFSVERPDGSNFTLKIRSTKLEDSAMYFCASLRDRDYGYTFGSGTRLTVV.

This clone came up a few times. The same CDR3 arises from other DNA sequences in this sample as well. The CDR3 sequence is CTSSTPGEVDYGYTF. The CDR3 bases are TGCACCAGCAGCACGCCCGGGGAGGTCGACTATGGCTACACCTTC. The chain carries TRBV1 and TRBJ1-2. TRBV1 is a known pseudogene. The CDR3 is made up of 15 amino acids.

In its sample, this clone was seen a few times. The chain combines TRBV5-6 with TRBJ2-5, with 12 positions matching TRBD2. J was trimmed by 6 bases and V by 3 bases; bases with no gene match: 9. This CDR3 region has 16 residues. Germline CDR1 and CDR2: SGHDT and YYEEEE. The CDR3 is CASSSQTSGGDKTQYF. The CDR3 DNA reads TGTGCCAGCAGCTCCCAGACTAGCGGGGGCGACAAGACCCAGTACTTC.

This clone was recorded a few times. The V gene is TRBV29-1, the J gene TRBJ2-3; D remains unclear. Germline V gene lookup returns CDR1 SQVTM and CDR2 ANQGSEA. The CDR3 extends over 11 amino acids. V lost 3 bases to trimming and J lost 6 bases, with 7 bases between them. The CDR3 sequence is CSVDEADTQYF. Here the CDR3 DNA reads TGCAGCGTTGACGAGGCGGATACGCAGTATTTT.

This clone was detected a few times. The chain recombines TRBV6-6 with TRBJ1-6; 8 positions match TRBD1. Unmatched junction bases numbered 7, after V lost 6 bases and J lost 9 bases. This CDR3 region has 14 residues. CDR1 is MNHNY and CDR2 is SVGAGI in the germline V gene (reference sequence). The DNA for the CDR3 is TGTGCCAGCAGAAAAGACAGGGGTGGTTCACCCCTCCACTTT. Protein: CASRKDRGGSPLHF.

The J gene is TRBJ1-5, the V gene TRBV11-1; TRBD1 aligns across 11 bases. The CDR3 runs to 16 residues. Germline CDR1 reads SGHAT; CDR2 reads FQDESV (reference sequence). Trimming took 5 bases from V and 1 from J; bases not matched to a gene: 4. CDR3 loop: CASSGGQGASNQPQHF. In DNA form, the CDR3 reads TGTGCCAGCAGCGGAGGACAGGGGGCGAGCAATCAGCCCCAGCATTTT.

The chain links TRBV5-6 to TRBJ1-4; maybe TRBD1 (5 bases). The CDR3 has 17 amino acids. Germline loops: CDR1 SGHDT, CDR2 YYEEEE. V shed 1 base and J shed 4 bases, with 17 bases lying between them. This CDR3 reads CASSLLGAGPDNEKLFF. For the CDR3, the DNA is TGTGCCAGCAGCTTGCTTGGGGCAGGGCCCGATAATGAAAAACTGTTTTTT.

This clone was counted at least ten times. The chain joins TRBV7-9 to TRBJ1-1; D may be TRBD1 (5 bases). The germline gives CDR1 SEHNR, CDR2 FQNEAQ (reference sequence). The CDR3 covers 16 residues. V was trimmed by 3 bases and J by 0 bases, leaving 14 bases between them. The CDR3 spells CASSFRQRLMNTEAFF. The CDR3 DNA reads as TGTGCCAGCAGCTTCCGACAGAGATTAATGAACACTGAAGCTTTCTTT.

The CDR3 reads CATSRAVGQGGTEAFF. The DNA for the CDR3 is TGTGCCACCAGCAGAGCTGTCGGGCAGGGAGGCACTGAAGCTTTCTTT. The rearrangement uses TRBV15 and TRBJ1-1; D may be TRBD1 (5 bases). Germline V lookup: CDR1 LNHNV, CDR2 YYDKDF (reference sequence). This CDR3 region has 16 residues. V lost 1 base and J 4 bases, leaving 16 bases between the germline ends.

This chain links TRBV5-1 with TRBJ1-1; 7 bases are shared with TRBD1. There are 15 residues in the CDR3. Germline values: CDR1 SGHRS, CDR2 YFSETQ. The V and J ends lost 3 bases and 3 bases, in that order; junction bases with no gene match: 8. The DNA of the CDR3 is TGCGCCAGCAGCTCCCAGACAGGGTACGACACTGAAGCTTTCTTT. Encoded protein: CASSSQTGYDTEAFF.

The CDR3 nucleotides are TGTGCCAGCAGCCCCCAGACAGGGACTGGAAACACCATATATTTT. This gives the protein CASSPQTGTGNTIYF. The gene calls are TRBV11-2 and TRBJ1-3; 7 nucleotides line up with TRBD1. From germline, CDR1 is SGHAT and CDR2 FQNNGV. With 5 bases clipped from V and 2 bases from J, the junction kept 6 bases outside the gene matches. The CDR3 is 15 amino acids. Complete variable domain (other parts from reference TRBV11-2 and TRBJ1-3): EAGVAQSPRYKIIEKRQSVAFWCNPISGHATLYWYQQILGQGPKLLIQFQNNGVVDDSQLPKDRFSAERLKGVDSTLKIQPAKLEDSAVYLCASSPQTGTGNTIYFGEGSWLTVV.

The chain combines TRBV9 with TRBJ2-3; a possible D gene is TRBD1 (5 bases). The CDR3 runs to 13 residues. CDR1 SGDLS and CDR2 YYNGEE come from the germline V gene. The V end lost 3 bases, the J end lost 7 bases, and 12 bases lay between the germline ends. This chain's CDR3 is CASSASRQNTQYF. For the CDR3, the DNA is TGTGCCAGCAGCGCCTCCAGACAGAATACGCAGTATTTT.

V usage is TRBV5-1 and J usage is TRBJ2-3; a weak D match, TRBD2 (6 bases). There are 15 residues in the CDR3. Trimming removed 0 bases at V and 3 bases at J, with 11 bases between. The germline V gene encodes CDR1 SGHRS and CDR2 YFSETQ. CDR3 in amino acids: CASSLDLGRTDTQYF. The DNA for the CDR3 is TGCGCCAGCAGCTTGGACCTGGGGAGGACAGATACGCAGTATTTT.

This clone was seen a few times. The chain couples TRBV12-5 to TRBJ2-3; 13 nucleotides match TRBD2. This CDR3 spans 17 amino acids. V shed 6 bases, J shed 0 bases, and the junction held 6 bases outside the gene matches. Germline V gene data show CDR1 as LGHNT and CDR2 as FRNRAP. The CDR3 DNA follows: TGTGCTAGTGGCGTAGGGACTAGCGGGACTAGCACAGATACGCAGTATTTT. The encoded protein is CASGVGTSGTSTDTQYF.

The rearrangement uses TRBV6-1 and TRBJ1-2; D may be TRBD1 (6 bases). Germline V gene lookup returns CDR1 MNHNS and CDR2 SASEGT. V gave up 2 bases and J gave up 5 bases, with 12 bases separating them. The length of the CDR3 is 14 residues. CDR3 region: CASSESTGRYGYTF. The CDR3 DNA sequence: TGTGCCAGCAGTGAATCGACAGGAAGGTATGGCTACACCTTC.

Only a few counts were recorded for this clone. The chain links TRBV27 to TRBJ2-7; D possibly corresponds to TRBD1 (6 bases). CDR3 length equals 14 residues. CDR1 and CDR2 (germline): MNHEY, SMNVEV (reference sequence). V gave up 6 bases and J gave up 0 bases, with 12 bases separating them. This CDR3 reads CASRDTDSSYEQYF. In DNA form, the CDR3 reads TGTGCCAGCAGAGATACGGACAGCTCCTACGAGCAGTACTTC.

The chain combines TRBV7-8 with TRBJ2-5; D perhaps matches TRBD1 (6 bases). The CDR3 consists of 18 residues. Trimming left V 5 bases short and J 3 bases short, with 25 bases between. Germline V gene data show CDR1 as SGHVS and CDR2 as FQNEAQ. CDR3 residues: CASSLPTGAGAMKETQYF. The CDR3 DNA reads as TGTGCCAGCAGCCTACCCACCGGAGCAGGGGCAATGAAAGAGACCCAGTACTTC.